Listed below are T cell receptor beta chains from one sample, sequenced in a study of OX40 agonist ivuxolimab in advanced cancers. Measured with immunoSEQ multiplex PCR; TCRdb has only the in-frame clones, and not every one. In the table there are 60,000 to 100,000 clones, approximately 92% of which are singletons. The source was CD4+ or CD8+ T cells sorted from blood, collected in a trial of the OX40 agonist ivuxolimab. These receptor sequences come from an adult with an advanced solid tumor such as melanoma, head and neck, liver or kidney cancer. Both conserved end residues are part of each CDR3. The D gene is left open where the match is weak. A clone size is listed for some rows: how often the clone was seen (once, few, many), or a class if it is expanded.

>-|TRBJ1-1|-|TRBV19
TGTGCCAGTAGTATTTACGGGACTCCCGAGACTGAAGCTTTCTTT
CASSIYGTPETEAFF
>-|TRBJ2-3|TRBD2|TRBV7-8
TGTGCCAGCAGCTCCGCCCGAATTTCTAGCGGGAGGACCCCAGATACGCAGTATTTT
CASSSARISSGRTPDTQYF
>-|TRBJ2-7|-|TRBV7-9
TGTGCCAGCAGCTTAACTAGACCCGTGCAGTACTTC
CASSLTRPVQYF
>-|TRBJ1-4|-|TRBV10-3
TGTGCCATCAGCCCCACAGGGATTAATGAAAAACTGTTTTTT
CAISPTGINEKLFF
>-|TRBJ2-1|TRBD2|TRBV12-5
TGTGCTAGTGGTTCCCCTTGGGCTAGCGGGACCTCCTACAATGAGCAGTTCTTC
CASGSPWASGTSYNEQFF
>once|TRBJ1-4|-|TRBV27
TGTGCCAGCAGTGCGGGTGACGGAGGCGAGGCTAATGAAAAACTGTTTTTT
CASSAGDGGEANEKLFF
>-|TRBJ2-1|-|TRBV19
TGTGCCAGTAGTATACAGGCTAGCTCCTACAATGAGCAGTTCTTC
CASSIQASSYNEQFF
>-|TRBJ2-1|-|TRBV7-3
TGTGCCAGCAGCCCAGGGGGGCAGGGGGCCTACAATGAGCAGTTCTTC
CASSPGGQGAYNEQFF
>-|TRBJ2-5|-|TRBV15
TGTGCCACCAGCAGACACGGGGCGGTGGAGACCCAGTACTTC
CATSRHGAVETQYF
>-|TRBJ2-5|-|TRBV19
TGTGCCAGTAGTACCGATGGGATTAGGATCGGGGGGCGGAAGACCCAGTACTTC
CASSTDGIRIGGRKTQYF
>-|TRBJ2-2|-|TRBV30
TGTGCCTGGAGTCTACTGTCCGGGGAGCTGTTTTTT
CAWSLLSGELFF
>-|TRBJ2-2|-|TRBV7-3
TGTGCCAGCAGCTCGGCGACCGGGGAGCTGTTTTTT
CASSSATGELFF
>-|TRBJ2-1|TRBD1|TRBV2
TGTGCCAGCAGCCGGGACAGGGGGCGCGGGAATGAGCAGTTCTTC
CASSRDRGRGNEQFF
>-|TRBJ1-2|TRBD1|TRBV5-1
TGCGCCAGCAGCTGGGGACAGGGTCAAGATGGCTACACCTTC
CASSWGQGQDGYTF
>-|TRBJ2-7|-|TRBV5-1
TGCGCCAGCAGCTATGCGGACCCCTACGAGCAGTACTTC
CASSYADPYEQYF
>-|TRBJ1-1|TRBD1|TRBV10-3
TGTGCCACAAGACAGGGGGAAAGCACTGAAGCTTTCTTT
CATRQGESTEAFF
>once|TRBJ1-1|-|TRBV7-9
TGTGCCAGCAGCTTAGAGAGGGTCCCTGAAGCTTTCTTT
CASSLERVPEAFF
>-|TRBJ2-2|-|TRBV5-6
TGTGCCAGCAGCTTGGCCGGTCCGGGGGAGCTGTTTTTT
CASSLAGPGELFF
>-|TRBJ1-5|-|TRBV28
TGTGCCAGCAGTTTATCCCATATCAGGGCTGGCTACCAGCCCCAGCATTTT
CASSLSHIRAGYQPQHF
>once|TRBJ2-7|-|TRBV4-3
TGCGCCAGCAGCCAGGACCCCGGCAGGGACGAGCAGTACTTC
CASSQDPGRDEQYF
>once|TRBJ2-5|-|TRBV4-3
TGCGCCAGCAGTTGGGCTGGGGAGACCCAGTACTTC
CASSWAGETQYF
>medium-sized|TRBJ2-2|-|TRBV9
TGTGCCAGCAGCGTAGCAGGGGACACCGGGGAGCTGTTTTTT
CASSVAGDTGELFF
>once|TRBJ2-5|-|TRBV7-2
TGTGCCAGCACCTCAAGCGGAGTACAAGAGGCCCAGTACTTC
CASTSSGVQEAQYF
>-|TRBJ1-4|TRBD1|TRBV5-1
TGCGCCAGCAGCTTGGCACAGGGGATAAGGGCGGATGAAAAACTGTTTTTT
CASSLAQGIRADEKLFF
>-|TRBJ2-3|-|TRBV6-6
TGTGCCAGCAGTCCCCCGCCTGGTACGCAGTATTTT
CASSPPPGTQYF
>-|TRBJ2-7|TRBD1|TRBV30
TGTGCCTGGAATCGTTCGCCGGGACAGGGATTCTACGAGCAGTACTTC
CAWNRSPGQGFYEQYF
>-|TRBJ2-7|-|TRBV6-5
TGTGCCAGCAGTTACAGGAGAGCCTCCTACGAGCAGTACTTC
CASSYRRASYEQYF
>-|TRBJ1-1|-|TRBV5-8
TGTGCCAGCAGCTTGTACAGGGCTTCTGAAGCTTTCTTT
CASSLYRASEAFF
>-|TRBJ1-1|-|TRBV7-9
TGTGCCAGCAGCCGGGAGAACACTGAAGCTTTCTTT
CASSRENTEAFF
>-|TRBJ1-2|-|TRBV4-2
TGTGCCAGCAGCCAAGGTCGTACAGCAGTCTGGGATGGCTACACCTTC
CASSQGRTAVWDGYTF
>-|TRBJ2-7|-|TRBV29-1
TGCAGCGTTGAAGTTTTGGGGGGTTACGAGCAGTACTTC
CSVEVLGGYEQYF
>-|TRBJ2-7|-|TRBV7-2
TGTGCCAGCAGCTTTTATGGCGACGAGCAGTACTTC
CASSFYGDEQYF
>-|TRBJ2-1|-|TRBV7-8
TGTGCCAGCAGCTTTCCAGGGGCCTCCTACAATGAGCAGTTCTTC
CASSFPGASYNEQFF
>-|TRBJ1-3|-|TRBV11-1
TGTGCCAGCAGCTACACAGGGTCTGGAAACACCATATATTTT
CASSYTGSGNTIYF
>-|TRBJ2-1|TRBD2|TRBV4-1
TGCGCCAGCAGCCCACTGAGGACTAGCGGGAGTAAGGTTGAGCAGTTCTTC
CASSPLRTSGSKVEQFF
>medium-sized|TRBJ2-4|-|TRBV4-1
TGCGCCAGCAGCCAAGGTTTGGCGGGCAAAAACATTCAGTACTTC
CASSQGLAGKNIQYF
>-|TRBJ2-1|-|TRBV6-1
TGTGCCAGCAGTGAAGCGCGAGGGGCAGCCTACAATGAGCAGTTCTTC
CASSEARGAAYNEQFF
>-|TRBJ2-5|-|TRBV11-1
TGTGCCAGCAGCCCAACCCGGGCCTTCGAGACCCAGTACTTC
CASSPTRAFETQYF
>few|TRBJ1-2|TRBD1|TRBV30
TGTGCCTGGAGTATCCAGGGGGACGGTGGCTACACCTTC
CAWSIQGDGGYTF
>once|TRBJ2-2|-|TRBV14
TGTGCCAGCAGCCTGAATGGGGGTAACACCGGGGAGCTGTTTTTT
CASSLNGGNTGELFF
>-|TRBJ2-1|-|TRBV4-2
TGTGCCAGCAGCCAAGGAGCCTTCTCCTACAATGAGCAGTTCTTC
CASSQGAFSYNEQFF
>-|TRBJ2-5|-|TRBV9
TGTGCCAGCAGCGTAGGTCCCCAGGGGCGGAGCCAAGAGACCCAGTACTTC
CASSVGPQGRSQETQYF
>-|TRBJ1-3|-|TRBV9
TGTGCCAGCAGCGTAGCATTGGCCTCTGGAAACACCATATATTTT
CASSVALASGNTIYF
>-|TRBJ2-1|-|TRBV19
TGTGCCAGTAGTATAATACTAGCAGTTGCTGAGCAGTTCTTC
CASSIILAVAEQFF
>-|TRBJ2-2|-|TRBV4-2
TGTGCCAGCAGCCAAGATCGCGGGGAGGCCGGGGAGCTGTTTTTT
CASSQDRGEAGELFF
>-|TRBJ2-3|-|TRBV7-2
TGTGCCAGCAGCTTAGCGACGGGAAGCACAGATACGCAGTATTTT
CASSLATGSTDTQYF
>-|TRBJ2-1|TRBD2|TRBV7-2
TGTGCCAGCAGCCCCCAAGCGGGAGTAAGCTACAATGAGCAGTTCTTC
CASSPQAGVSYNEQFF
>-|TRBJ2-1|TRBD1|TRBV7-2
TGTGCCAGCAGCTTAGGCGGGACAGGGTTGGGTAATGAGCAGTTCTTC
CASSLGGTGLGNEQFF
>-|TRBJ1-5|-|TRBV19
TGTGCCAGTGGGATTTCACAGGGATGGGTGATCGGGCAGCCCCAGCATTTT
CASGISQGWVIGQPQHF
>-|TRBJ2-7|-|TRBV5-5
TGTGCCAGCAGCGGGGGGACTTCCTATCCGAGCTCCTACGAGCAGTACTTC
CASSGGTSYPSSYEQYF